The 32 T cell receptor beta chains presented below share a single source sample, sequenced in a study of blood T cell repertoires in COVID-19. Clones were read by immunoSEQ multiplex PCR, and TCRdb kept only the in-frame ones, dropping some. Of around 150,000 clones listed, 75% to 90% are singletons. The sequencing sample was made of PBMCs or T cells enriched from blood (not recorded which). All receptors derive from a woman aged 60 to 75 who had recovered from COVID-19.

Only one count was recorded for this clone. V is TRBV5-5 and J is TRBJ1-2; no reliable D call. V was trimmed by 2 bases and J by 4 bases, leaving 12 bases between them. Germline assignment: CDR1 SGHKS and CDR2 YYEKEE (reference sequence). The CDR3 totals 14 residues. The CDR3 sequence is CASSFPGSSYGYTF. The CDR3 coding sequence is TGTGCCAGCAGCTTCCCCGGGAGCTCCTATGGCTACACCTTC.

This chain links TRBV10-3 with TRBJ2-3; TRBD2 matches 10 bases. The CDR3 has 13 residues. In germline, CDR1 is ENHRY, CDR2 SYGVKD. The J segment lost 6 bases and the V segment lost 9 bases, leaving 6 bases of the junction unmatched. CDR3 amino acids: CAMGTSVMDTQYF. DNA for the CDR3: TGTGCCATGGGGACTAGCGTTATGGATACGCAGTATTTT.

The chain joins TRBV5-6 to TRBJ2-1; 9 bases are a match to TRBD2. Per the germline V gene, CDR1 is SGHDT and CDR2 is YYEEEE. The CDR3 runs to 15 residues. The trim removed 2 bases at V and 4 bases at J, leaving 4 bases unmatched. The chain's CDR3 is CASSFSSGEYNEQFF. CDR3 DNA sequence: TGTGCCAGCAGCTTTTCTAGCGGGGAATACAATGAGCAGTTCTTC.

The CDR3 nucleotides are TGTGCCAGTAGGCCGGGACAGGGAGCGTCTGGAAACACCATATATTTT. Amino acid sequence: CASRPGQGASGNTIYF. The genes are TRBV19 and TRBJ1-3; 9 nucleotides match TRBD1. This CDR3 is 16 amino acids long. The ends lost 6 bases at V and 1 base at J; junction bases unmatched: 7. Germline values: CDR1 LNHDA, CDR2 SQIVND (reference sequence).

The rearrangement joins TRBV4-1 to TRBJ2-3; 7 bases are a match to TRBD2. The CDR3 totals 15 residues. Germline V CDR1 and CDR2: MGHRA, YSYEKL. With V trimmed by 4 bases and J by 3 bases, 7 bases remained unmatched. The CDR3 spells CASSRTWGGTDTQYF. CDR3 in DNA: TGCGCCAGCAGCCGAACCTGGGGGGGAACAGATACGCAGTATTTT.

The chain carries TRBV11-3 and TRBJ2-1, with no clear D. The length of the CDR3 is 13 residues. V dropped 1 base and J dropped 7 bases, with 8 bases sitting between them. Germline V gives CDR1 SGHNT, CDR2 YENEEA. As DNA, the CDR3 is TGTGCCAGCAGCTTAGCCACCCTAAATGAGCAGTTCTTC. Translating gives CASSLATLNEQFF. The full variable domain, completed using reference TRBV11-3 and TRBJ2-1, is EAGVVQSPRYKIIEKKQPVAFWCNPISGHNTLYWYLQNLGQGPELLIRYENEEAVDDSQLPKDRFSAERLKGVDSTLKIQPAELGDSAVYLCASSLATLNEQFFGPGTRLTVL.

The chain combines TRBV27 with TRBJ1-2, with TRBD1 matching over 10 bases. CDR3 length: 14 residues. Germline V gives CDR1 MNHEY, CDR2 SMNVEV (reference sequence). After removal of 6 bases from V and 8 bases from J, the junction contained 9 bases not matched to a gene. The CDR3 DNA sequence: TGTGCCAGCAGCTACGGACAGGGGGAAAAAGGCTACACCTTC. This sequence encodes CASSYGQGEKGYTF.

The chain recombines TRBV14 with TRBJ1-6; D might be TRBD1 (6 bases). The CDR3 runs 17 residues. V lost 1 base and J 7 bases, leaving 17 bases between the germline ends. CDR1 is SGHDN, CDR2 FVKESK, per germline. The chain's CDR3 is CASSQVGKGTWNSPLHF. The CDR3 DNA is TGTGCCAGCAGCCAAGTAGGGAAGGGGACATGGAATTCACCCCTCCACTTT.

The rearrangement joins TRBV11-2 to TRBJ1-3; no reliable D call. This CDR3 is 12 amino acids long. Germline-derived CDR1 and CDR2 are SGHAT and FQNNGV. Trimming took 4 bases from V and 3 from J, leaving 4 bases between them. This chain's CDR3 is CASSYRGNTIYF. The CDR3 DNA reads TGTGCCAGCAGCTATCGTGGAAACACCATATATTTT.

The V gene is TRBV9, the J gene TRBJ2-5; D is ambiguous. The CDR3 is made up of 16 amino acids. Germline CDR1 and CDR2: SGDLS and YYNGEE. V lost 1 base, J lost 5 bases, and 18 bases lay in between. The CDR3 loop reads CASSVKVGQVGETQYF. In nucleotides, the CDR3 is TGTGCCAGCAGCGTAAAGGTTGGCCAGGTTGGGGAGACCCAGTACTTC.

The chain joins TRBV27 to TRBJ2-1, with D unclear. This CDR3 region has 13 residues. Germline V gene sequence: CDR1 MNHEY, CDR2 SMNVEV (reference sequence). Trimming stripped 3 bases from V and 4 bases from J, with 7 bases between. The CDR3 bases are TGTGCCAGCAGTTTCGTAGCTTACAATGAGCAGTTCTTC. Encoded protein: CASSFVAYNEQFF.

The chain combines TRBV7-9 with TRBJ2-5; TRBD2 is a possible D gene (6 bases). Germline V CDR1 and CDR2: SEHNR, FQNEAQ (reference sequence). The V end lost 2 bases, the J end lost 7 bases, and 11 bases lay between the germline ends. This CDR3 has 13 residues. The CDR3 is CASSLRLGPTQYF. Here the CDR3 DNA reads TGTGCCAGCAGCTTAAGACTAGGTCCGACCCAGTACTTC.

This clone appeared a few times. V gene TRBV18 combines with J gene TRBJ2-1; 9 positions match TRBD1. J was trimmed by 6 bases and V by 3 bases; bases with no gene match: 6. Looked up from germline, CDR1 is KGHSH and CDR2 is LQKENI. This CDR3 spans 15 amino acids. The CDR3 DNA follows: TGTGCCAGCTCACCGGGACAGGGTAGGAGCAATGAGCAGTTCTTC. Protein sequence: CASSPGQGRSNEQFF.

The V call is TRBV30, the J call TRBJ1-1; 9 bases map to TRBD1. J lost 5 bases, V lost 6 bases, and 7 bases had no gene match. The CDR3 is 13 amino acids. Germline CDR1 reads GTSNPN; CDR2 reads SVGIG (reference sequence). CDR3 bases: TGTGCCTGTACTGGTGGGACAGGGACTGAAGCTTTCTTT. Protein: CACTGGTGTEAFF.

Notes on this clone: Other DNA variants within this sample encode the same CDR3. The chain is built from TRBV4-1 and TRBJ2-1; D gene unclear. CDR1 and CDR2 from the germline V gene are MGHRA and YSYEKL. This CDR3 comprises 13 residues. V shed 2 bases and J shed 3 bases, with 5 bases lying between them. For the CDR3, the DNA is TGCGCCAGCAGCCAATACAGCTACAATGAGCAGTTCTTC. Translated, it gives CASSQYSYNEQFF.

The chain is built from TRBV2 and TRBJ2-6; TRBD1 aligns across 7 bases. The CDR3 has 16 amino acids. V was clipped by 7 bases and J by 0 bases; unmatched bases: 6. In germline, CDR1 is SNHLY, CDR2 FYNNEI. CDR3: CASNRQGISGANVLTF. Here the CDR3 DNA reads TGTGCCAGCAACCGACAGGGTATCTCTGGGGCCAACGTCCTGACTTTC.

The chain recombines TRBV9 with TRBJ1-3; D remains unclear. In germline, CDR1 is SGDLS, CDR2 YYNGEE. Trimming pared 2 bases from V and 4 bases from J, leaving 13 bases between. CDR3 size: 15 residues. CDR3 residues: CASSVPRVPGNTIYF. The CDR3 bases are TGTGCCAGCAGCGTCCCGAGGGTCCCGGGAAACACCATATATTTT.

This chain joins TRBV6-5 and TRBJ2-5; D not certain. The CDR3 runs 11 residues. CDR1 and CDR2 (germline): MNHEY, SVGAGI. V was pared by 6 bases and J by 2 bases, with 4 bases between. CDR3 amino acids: CASRRQETQYF. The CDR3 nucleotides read TGTGCCAGCAGGCGTCAAGAGACCCAGTACTTC.

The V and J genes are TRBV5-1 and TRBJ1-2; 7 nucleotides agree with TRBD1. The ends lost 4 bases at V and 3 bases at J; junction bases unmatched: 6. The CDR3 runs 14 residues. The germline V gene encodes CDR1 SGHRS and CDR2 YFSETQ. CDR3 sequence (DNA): TGCGCCAGCAGCCCGGGACAGTTTGACTATGGCTACACCTTC. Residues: CASSPGQFDYGYTF.

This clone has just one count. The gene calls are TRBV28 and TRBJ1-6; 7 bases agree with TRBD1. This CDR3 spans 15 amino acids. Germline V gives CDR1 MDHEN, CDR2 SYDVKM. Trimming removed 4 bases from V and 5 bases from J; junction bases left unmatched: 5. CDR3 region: CASSSHDRDNSPLHF. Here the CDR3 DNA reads TGTGCCAGCAGTTCCCATGACAGGGATAATTCACCCCTCCACTTT.

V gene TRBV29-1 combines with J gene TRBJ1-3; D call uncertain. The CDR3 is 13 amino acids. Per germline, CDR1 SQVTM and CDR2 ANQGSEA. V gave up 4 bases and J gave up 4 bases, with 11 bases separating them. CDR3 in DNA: TGCAGCGTTGTTAGCTTGCGGGGAAACACCATATATTTT. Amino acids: CSVVSLRGNTIYF.

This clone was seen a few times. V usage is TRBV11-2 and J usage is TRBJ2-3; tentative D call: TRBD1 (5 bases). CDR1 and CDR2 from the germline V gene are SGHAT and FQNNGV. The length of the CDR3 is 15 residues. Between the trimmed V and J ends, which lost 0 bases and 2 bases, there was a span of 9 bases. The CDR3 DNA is TGTGCCAGCAGCTTAGACAGGGCCTCCACAGATACGCAGTATTTT. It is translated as CASSLDRASTDTQYF.

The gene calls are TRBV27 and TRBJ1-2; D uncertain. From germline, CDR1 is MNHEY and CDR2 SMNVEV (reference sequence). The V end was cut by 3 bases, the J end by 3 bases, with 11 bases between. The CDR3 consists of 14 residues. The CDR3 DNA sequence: TGTGCCAGCAGTTTGAACATAATGGACTATGGCTACACCTTC. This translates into CASSLNIMDYGYTF.

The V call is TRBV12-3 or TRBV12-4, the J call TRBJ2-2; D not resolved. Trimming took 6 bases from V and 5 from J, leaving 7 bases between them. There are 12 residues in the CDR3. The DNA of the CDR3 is TGTGCCAGCAGGACTTTGACCGGGGAGCTGTTTTTT. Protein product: CASRTLTGELFF.

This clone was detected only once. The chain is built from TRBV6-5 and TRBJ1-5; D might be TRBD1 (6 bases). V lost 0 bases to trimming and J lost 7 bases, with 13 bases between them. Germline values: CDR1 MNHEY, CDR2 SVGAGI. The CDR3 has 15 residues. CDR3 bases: TGTGCCAGCAGTTACTCCCGGACAGTGGAACAGCCCCAGCATTTT. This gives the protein CASSYSRTVEQPQHF.

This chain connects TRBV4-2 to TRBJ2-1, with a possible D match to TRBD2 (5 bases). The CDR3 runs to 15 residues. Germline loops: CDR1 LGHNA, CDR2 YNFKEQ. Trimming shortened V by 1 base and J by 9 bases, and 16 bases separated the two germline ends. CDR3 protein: CASSQALGRSAEQFF. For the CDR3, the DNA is TGTGCCAGCAGCCAAGCACTAGGGCGCTCGGCTGAGCAGTTCTTC.

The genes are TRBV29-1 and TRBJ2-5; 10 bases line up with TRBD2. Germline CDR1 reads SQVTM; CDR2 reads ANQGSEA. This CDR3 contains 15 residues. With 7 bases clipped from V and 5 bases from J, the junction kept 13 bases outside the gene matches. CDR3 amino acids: CSATWGLAGDETQYF. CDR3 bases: TGCAGCGCCACCTGGGGGCTAGCGGGGGACGAGACCCAGTACTTC.

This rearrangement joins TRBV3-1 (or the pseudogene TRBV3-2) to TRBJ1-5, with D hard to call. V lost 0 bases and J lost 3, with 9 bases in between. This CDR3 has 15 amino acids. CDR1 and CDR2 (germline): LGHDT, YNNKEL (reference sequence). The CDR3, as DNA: TGTGCCAGCAGCCAAGAGGCGGGGAACAATCAGCCCCAGCATTTT. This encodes CASSQEAGNNQPQHF.

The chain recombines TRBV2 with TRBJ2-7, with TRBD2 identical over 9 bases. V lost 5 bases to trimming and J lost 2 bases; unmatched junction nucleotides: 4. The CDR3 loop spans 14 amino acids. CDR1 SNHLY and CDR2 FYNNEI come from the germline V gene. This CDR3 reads CASSHLAGTYEQYF. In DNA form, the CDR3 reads TGTGCCAGCAGTCACCTAGCGGGGACCTACGAGCAGTACTTC. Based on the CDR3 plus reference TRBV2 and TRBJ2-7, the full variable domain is EPEVTQTPSHQVTQMGQEVILRCVPISNHLYFYWYRQILGQKVEFLVSFYNNEISEKSEIFDDQFSVERPDGSNFTLKIRSTKLEDSAMYFCASSHLAGTYEQYFGPGTRLTVT.

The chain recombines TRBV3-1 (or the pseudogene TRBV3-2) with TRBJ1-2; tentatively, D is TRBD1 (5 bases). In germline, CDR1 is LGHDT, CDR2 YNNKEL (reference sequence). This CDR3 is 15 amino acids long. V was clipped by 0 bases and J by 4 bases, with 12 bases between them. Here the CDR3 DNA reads TGTGCCAGCAGCCAAGATTCGACAGACTTCTATGGCTACACCTTC. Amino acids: CASSQDSTDFYGYTF.

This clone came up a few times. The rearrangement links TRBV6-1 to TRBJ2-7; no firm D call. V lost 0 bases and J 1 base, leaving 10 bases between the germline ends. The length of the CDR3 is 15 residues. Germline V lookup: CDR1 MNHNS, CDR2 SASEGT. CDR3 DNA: TGTGCCAGCAGTGAAGCGCAAGCCAGGTCCTACGAGCAGTACTTC. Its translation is CASSEAQARSYEQYF.

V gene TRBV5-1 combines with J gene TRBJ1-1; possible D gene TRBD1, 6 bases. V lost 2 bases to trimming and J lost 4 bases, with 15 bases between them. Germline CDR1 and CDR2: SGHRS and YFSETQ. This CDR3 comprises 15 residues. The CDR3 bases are TGCGCCAGCAGCTTCTCGGGGGGCACTGGCACTGAAGCTTTCTTT. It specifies CASSFSGGTGTEAFF. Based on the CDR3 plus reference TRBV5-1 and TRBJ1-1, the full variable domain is KAGVTQTPRYLIKTRGQQVTLSCSPISGHRSVSWYQQTPGQGLQFLFEYFSETQRNKGNFPGRFSGRQFSNSRSEMNVSTLELGDSALYLCASSFSGGTGTEAFFGQGTRLTVV.